This note documents a single T cell receptor beta chain sequence. Its target is not known. Assay: immunoSEQ multiplex PCR; the TCRdb copy retains only in-frame clones and omits some. The repertoire holds approximately 300,000 clones, with around four fifths as singletons. This record comes from a study of Ad26.COV2.S vaccination and SARS-CoV-2 variants. Across the whole study: Donor joined the COV1001 Ad26.COV2.S trial arm.

Treatment given: some 20 received Ad26.COV2.S at low or high dose, single or two shots; a few received placebo; per-sample allocation not given. Sampling was done on day 63 after the first vaccine or placebo injection. The sample came from a Boston adult aged 18-55 years. The study's findings and limits: Overall T cell responses may have been underestimated by the analyses of TCR breadth and depth.

The CDR3 has 14 residues. Between the trimmed V and J ends, which lost 2 bases and 4 bases, there was a span of 12 bases. Germline V lookup: CDR1 LNHDA, CDR2 SQIVND (reference sequence). The rearrangement joins TRBV19 to TRBJ2-7; maybe TRBD1 (6 bases). This material consisted of peripheral blood, taken in a trial of Ad26.COV2.S vaccine versus placebo. The source is a person between 18 and 60 years old who received the Ad26.COV2.S COVID-19 vaccine or a placebo. The CDR3 DNA reads TGTGCCAGTAGTATAAGAGGGGGTGAATACGAGCAGTACTTC. The encoded protein is CASSIRGGEYEQYF.